This T cell receptor beta chain was recorded in a study of T-cell memory formation after mild COVID-19. A single record per CDR3 protein comes from TCRdb applying MiXCR to the 5' RACE reads. The sample carries approximately 350,000 distinct CDR3 sequences, 10% to 15% recorded once. This clonotype appeared a few times. This CDR3 is built from 15 residues. From germline, CDR1 is DFQATT and CDR2 SNEGSKA (reference sequence). Trimming left V 2 bases short and J 2 bases short, with 14 bases between. The TCR comes from a man aged 18 to 30 who had mild COVID-19 (a few samples of this study predate the infection). Cell type and time point are not known. This chain uses TRBV20-1 with TRBJ2-3; tentatively, D is TRBD1 (6 bases). Sequencing input: PBMCs or a T cell subset sorted from them (not recorded which). The DNA of the CDR3 is TGCAGTGCTAGAAACAGGGTTAAGCTCACAGATACGCAGTATTTT. Its translation: CSARNRVKLTDTQYF.